This T cell receptor beta chain was sequenced in a study of cytomegalovirus exposure and HLA in healthy donors. The study, taken as a whole, reports: Segments of the TCR beta V type were, in most cases, productive about 90% or about 30% of the time in an earlier analysis.

The sample holds a few counts of this clone. Its antigen remains unidentified. The study ran its PCR with 60 Vbeta and 13 Jbeta primers. The method was immunoSEQ multiplex PCR; TCRdb's version includes in-frame clones alone and lacks a portion of them. Among approximately 120,000 clones listed, about 80% were seen once. This receptor was obtained from a woman aged 50 to 60 in good health and CMV-seropositive. The sequencing sample was made of PBMCs.

Written as DNA, the CDR3 is TGTGCCAGCAGCTTGGACCTGGGACAGGGGAAGGGCTACACCTTC. It codes for CASSLDLGQGKGYTF. The rearrangement joins TRBV5-6 to TRBJ1-2; 10 nucleotides match TRBD1. The germline V gene has CDR1 SGHDT and CDR2 YYEEEE. This CDR3 spans 15 amino acids. V was clipped by 0 bases and J by 8 bases; unmatched bases: 7. Full variable domain (rest looked up from reference TRBV5-6 and TRBJ1-2): DAGVTQSPTHLIKTRGQQVTLRCSPKSGHDTVSWYQQALGQGPQFIFQYYEEEERQRGNFPDRFSGHQFPNYSSELNVNALLLGDSALYLCASSLDLGQGKGYTFGSGTRLTVV.